The sample holds a few counts of the clone carrying this T cell receptor beta chain. TCRdb fed the 5' RACE reads into MiXCR, producing one record per CDR3 protein. This sample yields 340,000 or so distinct CDR3 sequences, of which around 12% are seen a single time; 3% to 4% belongs to the top ten. CDR1 is MNHEY, CDR2 SVGAGI, per germline. V shed 2 bases and J 8 bases; nucleotides not matched to a gene: 5. This CDR3 has 15 residues. The sample is drawn from a study of T cells after yellow fever vaccination. Overall study context: Fractions containing few cells were prepared with SMART-Seq v4 Ultra Low Input.

This receptor was identified in a young man who received the YFV17D yellow fever vaccine. The chain carries TRBV6-5 and TRBJ1-6; TRBD1 matches 8 bases. The sequenced sample was CD4+ T cells sorted from PBMCs, obtained 15 days after the yellow fever booster vaccination. CDR3 residues: CASSYGGTGHSPLHF. CDR3 nucleotide sequence: TGTGCCAGCAGTTACGGGGGGACAGGTCATTCACCCCTCCACTTT.